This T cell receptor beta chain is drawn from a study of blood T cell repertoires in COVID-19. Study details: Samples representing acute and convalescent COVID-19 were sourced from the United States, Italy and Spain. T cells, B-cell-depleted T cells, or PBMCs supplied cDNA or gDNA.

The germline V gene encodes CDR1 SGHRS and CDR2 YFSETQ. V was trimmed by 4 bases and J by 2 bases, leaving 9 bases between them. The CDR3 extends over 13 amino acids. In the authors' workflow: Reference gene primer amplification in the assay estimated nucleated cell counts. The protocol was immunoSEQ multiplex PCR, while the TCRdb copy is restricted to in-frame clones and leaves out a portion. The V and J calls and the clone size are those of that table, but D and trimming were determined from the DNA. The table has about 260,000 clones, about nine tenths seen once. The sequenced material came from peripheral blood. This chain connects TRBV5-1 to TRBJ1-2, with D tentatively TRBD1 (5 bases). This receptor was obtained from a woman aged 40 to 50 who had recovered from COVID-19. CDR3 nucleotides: TGCGCCAGCAGCAGGGGATCCAACTATGGCTACACCTTC. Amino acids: CASSRGSNYGYTF.